These 3 T cell receptor beta chains share one sample of origin, sequenced in a study of OX40 agonist ivuxolimab in advanced cancers. Clones were read by immunoSEQ multiplex PCR, and TCRdb kept only the in-frame ones, dropping some. The sample consists of 60,000 or so clones, 85% to 90% of them appearing once. The specimen comprised CD4+ or CD8+ T cells sorted from blood, sampled in a trial of the OX40 agonist ivuxolimab. The receptors derive from an adult with an advanced solid tumor such as melanoma, head and neck, liver or kidney cancer.

The CDR3 DNA follows: TGTGCCAGCAATAGCTTTCGTAGCTCCTACGAGCAGTACTTC. Translation: CASNSFRSSYEQYF. This chain uses TRBV28 with TRBJ2-7; D unresolved. CDR3 size: 14 residues. Germline CDR1 and CDR2: MDHEN and SYDVKM. The germline V and J ends were trimmed by 7 bases and 0 bases, with 13 bases remaining between them.

The chain links TRBV25-1 to TRBJ2-5, with D maybe TRBD2 (6 bases). CDR3 length equals 15 residues. Germline CDR1 reads MGHDK; CDR2 reads SYGVNS. V lost 5 bases, J lost 4 bases, and 17 bases lay in between. CDR3 bases: TGTGCCAGCAGTCGAGGTGTGAGGGGAGGAGAGACCCAGTACTTC. This gives the protein CASSRGVRGGETQYF.

This chain uses TRBV5-1 with TRBJ1-2; 9 nucleotides align to TRBD1. The CDR3 covers 14 residues. Unmatched junction bases numbered 7, after V lost 2 bases and J lost 8 bases. The germline V gene encodes CDR1 SGHRS and CDR2 YFSETQ. CDR3 region: CASSFRTGDTGYTF. In DNA form, the CDR3 reads TGCGCCAGCAGCTTCCGGACAGGGGATACCGGCTACACCTTC. The full variable domain, rest sourced from reference TRBV5-1 and TRBJ1-2, is KAGVTQTPRYLIKTRGQQVTLSCSPISGHRSVSWYQQTPGQGLQFLFEYFSETQRNKGNFPGRFSGRQFSNSRSEMNVSTLELGDSALYLCASSFRTGDTGYTFGSGTRLTVV.